Described below is a single T cell receptor (beta chain) sequence and its context. The sample belongs to a study of blood T cell repertoires in COVID-19. About the research overall: The study drew acute and convalescent COVID-19 samples from the United States, Italy and Spain.

Some clones are missing from TCRdb's copy, which holds only in-frame ones; the method was immunoSEQ multiplex PCR. Of roughly 350,000 clones in the sample, 80% to 90% were seen once. Germline lookup yields CDR1 MGHRA and CDR2 YSYEKL. The CDR3 has 21 amino acids. V lost 0 bases and J lost 0; bases outside the gene matches: 15. The chain has TRBV4-1 and TRBJ2-1; 9 bases fit TRBD2. The sample was peripheral blood. This clonotype originated in a woman aged 30 to 39 with COVID-19, enrolled during active disease. The CDR3 coding sequence is TGCGCCAGCAGCCAAGATCCCCCGGAAGCGGGAGGCCCGAGCTCCTACAATGAGCAGTTCTTC. As protein: CASSQDPPEAGGPSSYNEQFF.